The entry below describes one TCR beta chain. The sample belongs to a study of shared clonotypes between healthy human individuals. The data were produced by immunoSEQ multiplex PCR, yet TCRdb's version contains in-frame clones alone and is incomplete. The data contain about 680,000 clones, 72% of them singletons. The germline V gene has CDR1 KGHSH and CDR2 LQKENI. V was clipped by 5 bases and J by 2 bases, with 16 bases between them. This CDR3 is 15 amino acids long. The J gene is TRBJ2-7, the V gene TRBV18; D uncertain. Sequenced material: memory CD4+ T cells sorted from blood. The subset denotes: CD45RA-negative fraction. The receptor was isolated from a woman younger than 45 in good health. DNA for the CDR3: TGTGCCAGCTCAGGTCGACACACACCACCCTACGAGCAGTACTTC. It is translated as CASSGRHTPPYEQYF.